This T cell receptor beta chain appears in the sequencing data of a study of T cells in Graves' hyperthyroidism and ophthalmopathy. Germline values: CDR1 SGHRS, CDR2 YFSETQ. The CDR3 has 13 residues. Hyperthyroidism had been newly diagnosed in patients aged 18 to 65, and its duration was under 2 months. Clinical symptoms, serum thyroxine, TRAb, thyroid ultrasound and orbital computed tomography informed diagnoses. RNA transcripts yielded amplified TCR beta CDR3 regions. The HTBI primer set served for first-round RT-PCR of the TCR CDR3. TCRdb analysed the multiplex PCR reads with MiXCR anew, one entry per CDR3 protein. Here the sample spans hundreds of thousands of distinct CDR3 sequences, around 40% being singletons. Regarding this clonotype: A read error may produce the germline difference seen at one junction end.

Sequencing was performed on blood. The sequence came from a woman in her forties with Graves' hyperthyroidism. The V and J genes are TRBV5-1 and TRBJ2-5; D is unresolved. CDR3: CASSRLTQETQHF. CDR3 in DNA: TGTGCCAGCAGCCGCTTGACCCAAGAGACCCAGCACTTC.